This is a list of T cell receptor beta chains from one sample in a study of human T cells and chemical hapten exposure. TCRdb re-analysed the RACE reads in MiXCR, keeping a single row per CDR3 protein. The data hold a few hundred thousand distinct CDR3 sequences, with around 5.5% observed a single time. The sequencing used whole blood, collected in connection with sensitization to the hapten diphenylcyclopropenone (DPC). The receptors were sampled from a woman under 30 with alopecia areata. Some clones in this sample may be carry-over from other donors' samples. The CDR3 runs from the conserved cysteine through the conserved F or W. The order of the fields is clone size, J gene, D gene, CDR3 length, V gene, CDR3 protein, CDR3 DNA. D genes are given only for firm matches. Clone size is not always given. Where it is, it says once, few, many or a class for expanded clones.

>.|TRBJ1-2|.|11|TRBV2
CASGLDYGYTF
TGTGCCAGCGGACTGGACTATGGCTACACCTTC
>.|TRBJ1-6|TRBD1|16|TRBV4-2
CASSQGDRGQDSPLHF
TGTGCCAGCAGCCAGGGAGACAGGGGGCAAGATTCACCCCTCCACTTT
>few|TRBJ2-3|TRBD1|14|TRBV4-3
CASAGGTGADTQYF
TGCGCCAGCGCAGGTGGGACAGGGGCAGATACGCAGTATTTT
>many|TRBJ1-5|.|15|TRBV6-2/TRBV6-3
CASSYIGAGLEPQHF
TGTGCCAGCAGTTACATCGGAGCCGGTCTTGAGCCCCAGCATTTT
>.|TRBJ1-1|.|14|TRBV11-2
CASSLETGNTEAFF
TGTGCCAGCAGCTTAGAAACAGGTAACACTGAAGCTTTCTTT
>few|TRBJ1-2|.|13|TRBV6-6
CASRGEGHYGYTF
TGTGCCAGCAGGGGGGAGGGTCACTATGGCTACACCTTC
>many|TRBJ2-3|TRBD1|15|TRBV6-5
CASSSRDRGTDTQYF
TGTGCCAGCAGTAGCCGGGACAGGGGCACAGATACGCAGTATTTT
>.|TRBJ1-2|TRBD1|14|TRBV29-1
CSVGTGALKYGYTF
TGCAGCGTCGGGACAGGGGCCCTCAAGTATGGCTACACCTTC
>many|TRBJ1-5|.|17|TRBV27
CASSSLLERGGDQPQHF
TGTGCCAGCAGTTCCTTGTTAGAAAGGGGTGGCGATCAGCCCCAGCATTTT
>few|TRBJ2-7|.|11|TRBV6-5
CASTSNYEQYF
TGTGCCAGCACCTCGAACTACGAGCAGTACTTC
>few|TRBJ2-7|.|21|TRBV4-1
CASSHPEISVRKYGSSYEQYF
TGCGCCAGCAGCCATCCCGAAATTTCAGTGAGGAAGTACGGCAGTTCCTACGAGCAGTACTTC
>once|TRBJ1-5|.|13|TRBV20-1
CSARLGAGQPQHF
TGCAGTGCCAGATTGGGGGCGGGCCAGCCCCAGCATTTT
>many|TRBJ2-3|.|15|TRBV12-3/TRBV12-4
CASSLGGGQSDTQYF
TGTGCCAGCAGTTTAGGAGGGGGGCAATCAGATACGCAGTATTTT
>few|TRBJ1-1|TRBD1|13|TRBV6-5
CASFPGQGTEAFF
TGTGCCAGCTTTCCCGGACAGGGCACTGAAGCTTTCTTT
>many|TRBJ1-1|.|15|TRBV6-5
CASSKRDTVNTEAFF
TGTGCCAGCAGTAAACGGGACACTGTCAACACTGAAGCTTTCTTT
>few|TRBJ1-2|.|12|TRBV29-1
CSVEDQGDGYTF
TGCAGCGTTGAAGATCAAGGGGATGGCTACACCTTC
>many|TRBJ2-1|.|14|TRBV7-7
CASSPGSSYNEQFF
TGTGCTAGCAGCCCAGGCAGCTCCTACAATGAGCAGTTCTTC
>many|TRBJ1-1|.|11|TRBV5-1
CASFRGTEAFF
TGCGCCAGCTTCCGGGGAACTGAAGCTTTCTTT
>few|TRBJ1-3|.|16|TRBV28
CASSFLRDNSGNTIYF
TGTGCCAGCAGTTTCCTCAGGGATAACTCTGGAAACACCATATATTTT
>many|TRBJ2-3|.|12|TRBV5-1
CASRYETDTQYF
TGCGCCAGCAGGTACGAGACAGATACGCAGTATTTT
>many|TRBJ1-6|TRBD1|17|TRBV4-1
CASSHRISGTGNSPLHF
TGCGCCAGCAGCCACCGAATTTCCGGGACAGGGAATTCACCCCTCCACTTT
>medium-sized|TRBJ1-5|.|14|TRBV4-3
CASSQDALSQPQHF
TGCGCCAGCAGCCAAGATGCCCTGAGTCAGCCCCAGCATTTT
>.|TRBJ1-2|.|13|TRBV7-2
CASSYPTRLGYTF
TGTGCCAGCAGCTATCCAACCCGTCTTGGCTACACCTTC
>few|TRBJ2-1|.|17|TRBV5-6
CASSTPFRGGVENEQFF
TGTGCCAGCAGCACCCCCTTCAGGGGCGGTGTTGAAAATGAGCAGTTCTTC
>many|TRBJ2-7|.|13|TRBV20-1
CSARSQLTYEQYF
TGCAGTGCTAGGTCTCAGCTGACCTACGAGCAGTACTTC
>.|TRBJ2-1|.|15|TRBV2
CASRKVNRQYNEQFF
TGTGCCAGCAGGAAGGTTAATCGTCAGTACAATGAGCAGTTCTTC
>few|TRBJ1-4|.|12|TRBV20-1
CSARAALEKLFF
TGCAGTGCTAGAGCCGCCTTAGAAAAACTGTTTTTT
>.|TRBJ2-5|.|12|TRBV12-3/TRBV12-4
CASSSLAETQYF
TGTGCCAGCAGTTCTTTAGCAGAGACCCAGTACTTC
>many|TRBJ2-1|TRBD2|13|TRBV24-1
CATGLAGYNEQFF
TGTGCCACCGGTCTAGCGGGCTACAATGAGCAGTTCTTC
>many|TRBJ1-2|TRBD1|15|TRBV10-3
CAISSGTGGNYGYTF
TGTGCCATCAGTTCCGGGACAGGGGGTAACTATGGCTACACCTTC
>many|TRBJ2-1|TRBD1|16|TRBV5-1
CASSTNTGVPYNEQFF
TGCGCCAGCAGCACGAACACAGGGGTCCCCTACAATGAGCAGTTCTTC
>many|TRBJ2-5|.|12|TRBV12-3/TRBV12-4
CASSRGQETQYF
TGTGCCAGCAGCCGGGGCCAAGAGACCCAGTACTTC
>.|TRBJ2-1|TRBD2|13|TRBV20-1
CSAKSGGVGEQFF
TGCAGTGCTAAATCCGGGGGGGTTGGTGAGCAGTTCTTC
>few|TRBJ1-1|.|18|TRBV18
CASSQSEGGLSSNTEAFF
TGTGCCAGCTCACAATCCGAGGGGGGGTTGAGTTCAAACACTGAAGCTTTCTTT
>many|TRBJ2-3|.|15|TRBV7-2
CASSLGVRRTDTQYF
TGTGCCAGCAGCTTAGGTGTTAGGCGCACAGATACGCAGTATTTT
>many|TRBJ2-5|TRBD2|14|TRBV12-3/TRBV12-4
CASSISGAQETQYF
TGTGCCAGCTCGATCAGCGGGGCCCAAGAGACCCAGTACTTC
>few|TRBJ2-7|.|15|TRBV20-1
CSATDLGTYPYEQYF
TGCAGTGCTACGGATCTAGGGACCTACCCATACGAGCAGTACTTC
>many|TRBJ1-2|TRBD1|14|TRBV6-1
CASSLSTGGAGYTF
TGTGCCAGCAGTCTCTCCACAGGGGGCGCTGGCTACACCTTC
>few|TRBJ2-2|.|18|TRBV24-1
CATSDAAPSGADTGELFF
TGTGCCACCAGTGATGCCGCACCCTCCGGGGCTGACACCGGGGAGCTGTTTTTT
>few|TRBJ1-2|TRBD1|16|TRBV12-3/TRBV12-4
CASTSQGRKTNYGYTF
TGTGCCAGCACCTCACAGGGGAGGAAAACTAACTATGGCTACACCTTC
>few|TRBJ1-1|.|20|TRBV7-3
CASSRGVLGPGIGVNTEAFF
TGTGCCAGCAGCCGGGGAGTATTAGGGCCAGGGATTGGAGTGAACACTGAAGCTTTCTTT
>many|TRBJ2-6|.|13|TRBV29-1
CSVRDSGANVLTF
TGCAGCGTTCGGGACTCTGGGGCCAACGTCCTGACTTTC
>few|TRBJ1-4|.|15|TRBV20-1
CSARASGPGREKLFF
TGCAGTGCTAGAGCGTCGGGCCCCGGTCGGGAAAAACTGTTTTTT
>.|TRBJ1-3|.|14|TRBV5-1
CASRQEFSGNTIYF
TGCGCCAGCAGACAGGAGTTCTCTGGAAACACCATATATTTT
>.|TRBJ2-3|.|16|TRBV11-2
CASSPPPRGPTDTQYF
TGTGCCAGCAGCCCACCGCCGCGGGGCCCCACAGATACGCAGTATTTT
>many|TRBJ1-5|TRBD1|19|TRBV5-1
CASSSGGTQGQISNQPQHF
TGCGCCAGCAGCTCAGGAGGGACCCAGGGACAGATTAGCAATCAGCCCCAGCATTTT
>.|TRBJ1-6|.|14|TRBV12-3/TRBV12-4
CASSLRQSNSPLHF
TGTGCCAGCAGTTTGAGGCAGTCCAATTCACCCCTCCACTTT